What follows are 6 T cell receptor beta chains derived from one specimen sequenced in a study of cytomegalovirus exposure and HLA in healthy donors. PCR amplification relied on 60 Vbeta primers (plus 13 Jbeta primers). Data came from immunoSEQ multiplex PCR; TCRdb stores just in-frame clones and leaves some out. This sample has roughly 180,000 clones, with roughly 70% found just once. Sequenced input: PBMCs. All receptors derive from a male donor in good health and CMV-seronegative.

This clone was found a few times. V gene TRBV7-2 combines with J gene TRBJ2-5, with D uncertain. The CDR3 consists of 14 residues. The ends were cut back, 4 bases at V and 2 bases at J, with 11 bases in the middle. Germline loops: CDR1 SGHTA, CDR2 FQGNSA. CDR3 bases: TGTGCCAGCAGCTCTCTAGAAGAACAAGAGACCCAGTACTTC. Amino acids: CASSSLEEQETQYF.

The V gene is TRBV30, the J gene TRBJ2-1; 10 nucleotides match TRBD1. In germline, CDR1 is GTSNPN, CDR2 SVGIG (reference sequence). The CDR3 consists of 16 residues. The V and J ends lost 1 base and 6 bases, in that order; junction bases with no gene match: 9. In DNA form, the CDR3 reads TGTGCCTGGAGTGGCCCGGGACAGGGGTATTCCAATGAGCAGTTCTTC. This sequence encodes CAWSGPGQGYSNEQFF.

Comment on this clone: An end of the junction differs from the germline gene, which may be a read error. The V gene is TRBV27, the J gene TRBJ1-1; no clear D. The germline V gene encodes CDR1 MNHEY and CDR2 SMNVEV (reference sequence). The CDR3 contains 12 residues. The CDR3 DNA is TGTGCCAGCAGTTCTCTCAACAGTGAAGCTTTCTTT. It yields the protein CASSSLNSEAFF.

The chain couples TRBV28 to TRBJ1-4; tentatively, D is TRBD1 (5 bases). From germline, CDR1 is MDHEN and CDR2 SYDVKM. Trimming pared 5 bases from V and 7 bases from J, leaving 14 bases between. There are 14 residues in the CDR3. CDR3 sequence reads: CASSPPRRGEKLFF. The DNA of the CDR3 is TGTGCCAGCAGTCCGCCTCGGAGGGGTGAAAAACTGTTTTTT.

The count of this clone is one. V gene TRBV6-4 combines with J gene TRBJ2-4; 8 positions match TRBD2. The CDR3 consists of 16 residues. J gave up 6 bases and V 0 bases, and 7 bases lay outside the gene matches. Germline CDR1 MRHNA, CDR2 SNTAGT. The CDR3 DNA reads TGTGCCAGCAGTGACTCGTCGGGAGGGTTGGGAAACATTCAGTACTTC. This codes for CASSDSSGGLGNIQYF.

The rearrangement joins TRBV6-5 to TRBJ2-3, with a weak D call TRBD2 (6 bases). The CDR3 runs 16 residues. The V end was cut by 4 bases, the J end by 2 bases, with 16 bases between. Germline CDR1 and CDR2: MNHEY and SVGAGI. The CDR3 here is CASSSTRRVDTDTQYF. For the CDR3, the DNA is TGTGCCAGCAGTTCTACTAGGAGGGTAGACACAGATACGCAGTATTTT.